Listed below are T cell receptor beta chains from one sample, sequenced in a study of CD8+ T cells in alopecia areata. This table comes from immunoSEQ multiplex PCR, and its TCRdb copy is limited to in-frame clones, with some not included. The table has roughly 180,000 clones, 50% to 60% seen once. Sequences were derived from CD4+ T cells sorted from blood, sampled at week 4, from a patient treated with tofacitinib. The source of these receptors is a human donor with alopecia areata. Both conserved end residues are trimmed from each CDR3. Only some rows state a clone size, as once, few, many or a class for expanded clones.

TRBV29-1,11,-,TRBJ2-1,SVPRGGRHEQF
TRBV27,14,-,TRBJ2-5,ASSARGLGNSETQY
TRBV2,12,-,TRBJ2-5,ASSPGTSGETQY
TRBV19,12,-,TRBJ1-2,ASRVEGSNYGYT
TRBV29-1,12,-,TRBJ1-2,SVEAPGNPSGYT
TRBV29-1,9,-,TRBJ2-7,SVMTGFEQY
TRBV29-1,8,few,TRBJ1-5,SVGRAAQH
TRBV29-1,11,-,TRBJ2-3,SVQGFGTDTQY
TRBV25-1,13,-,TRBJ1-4,ASSDTGHRGKELF
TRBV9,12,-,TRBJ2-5,ASSRLGGEGTQY
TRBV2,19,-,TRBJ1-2,ASSEALPGQGGGGDRYGYT
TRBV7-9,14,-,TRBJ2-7,ASSPPTGTGGNEQY
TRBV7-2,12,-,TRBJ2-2,ASSLFGDTGELF
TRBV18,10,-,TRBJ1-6,ASSPSNSPLH
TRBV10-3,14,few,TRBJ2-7,AISESRPGGADEQY
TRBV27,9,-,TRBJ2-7,ASNSVHEQY
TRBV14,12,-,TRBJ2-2,ASSQERGTGELF
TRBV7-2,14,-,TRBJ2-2,ASSFEGTTFTGELF
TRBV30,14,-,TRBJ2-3,AWSVGHPDIADTQY
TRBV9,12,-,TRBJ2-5,ASSVGGRIETQY
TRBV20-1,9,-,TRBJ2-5,SASRVETQY
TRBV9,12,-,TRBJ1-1,ASSVGSRNTEAF
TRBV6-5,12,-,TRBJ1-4,ASSPGATNEKLF
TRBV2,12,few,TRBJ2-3,ASSRGGSTDTQY
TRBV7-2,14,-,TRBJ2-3,ASSPTGGAGTDTQY
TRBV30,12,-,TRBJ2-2,AWRGTANTGELF
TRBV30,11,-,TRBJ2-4,AWSEEQATSQY
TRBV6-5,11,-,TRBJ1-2,ASRGPDSYGYT
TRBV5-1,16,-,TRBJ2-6,ASRPQRASLSGANVLT
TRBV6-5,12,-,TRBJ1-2,ASSYSPTGGGYT
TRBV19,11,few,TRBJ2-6,ASSISGANVLT